This T cell receptor beta chain was profiled in a study of T cell responses to AZD1222 COVID-19 vaccine. This clone was detected once. CDR3 size: 17 residues. Germline V CDR1 and CDR2: SGDLS, YYNGEE. Trimming took off 0 bases at V and 0 bases at J, with 10 bases between the two ends. Sequenced by immunoSEQ multiplex PCR; TCRdb stores in-frame clones only, minus some. This table has 110,000 to 150,000 clones, over 90% appearing once. Here the sequenced sample was peripheral blood, taken on day 0 of AZD1222 vaccination. The J gene is TRBJ1-6, the V gene TRBV9; no reliable D call. The receptor was derived from an adult in good health. CDR3 amino acids: CASSVGGSSSYNSPLHF. The CDR3, as DNA: TGTGCCAGCAGCGTAGGAGGCAGTAGCTCCTATAATTCACCCCTCCACTTT.